This is a list of T cell receptor beta chains from one sample in a study of control samples from healthy donors and cancer patients. The table came from immunoSEQ multiplex PCR; TCRdb's copy has only in-frame clones and leaves some out. The repertoire holds 100,000 to 120,000 clones, with roughly 90% as singletons. Sequencing was carried out using PBMCs. The receptors shown here come from a woman aged 55 to 70 with lung cancer. Both conserved end residues are part of each CDR3. A D gene is named only where the DNA matches it firmly. Size is stated for part of the rows, as once, few or many counts, or as a class when the clone is expanded.

CDR3aa: CASSLTSGSAGELFF
CDR3nt: TGCGCCAGCAGCCTCACTAGCGGGAGCGCCGGGGAGCTGTTTTTT
d_gene: TRBD2
v_gene: TRBV5-1
j_gene: TRBJ2-2
abundance: NA

CDR3aa: CASRLFGQNTGELFF
CDR3nt: TGTGCCAGTAGGCTGTTCGGACAGAACACCGGGGAGCTGTTTTTT
d_gene: NA
v_gene: TRBV19
j_gene: TRBJ2-2
abundance: NA

CDR3aa: CASSLANSGELFF
CDR3nt: TGTGCCAGCAGCTTGGCCAACTCCGGGGAGCTGTTTTTT
d_gene: NA
v_gene: TRBV5-4
j_gene: TRBJ2-2
abundance: NA

CDR3aa: CASSLEGPGARLANTEAFF
CDR3nt: TGTGCCAGCAGCTTGGAGGGTCCGGGCGCCAGACTAGCGAACACTGAAGCTTTCTTT
d_gene: NA
v_gene: TRBV5-6
j_gene: TRBJ1-1
abundance: NA

CDR3aa: CASSVWGRTENTIYF
CDR3nt: TGTGCCAGCAGCGTATGGGGCAGGACTGAAAACACCATATATTTT
d_gene: NA
v_gene: TRBV9
j_gene: TRBJ1-3
abundance: NA

CDR3aa: CASSTSASMTGELFF
CDR3nt: NA
d_gene: NA
v_gene: TRBV2
j_gene: TRBJ2-2
abundance: NA

CDR3aa: CASSYSGMGGRAFF
CDR3nt: TGTGCCAGCAGTTACTCAGGCATGGGGGGCCGGGCTTTCTTT
d_gene: NA
v_gene: TRBV6-5
j_gene: TRBJ1-1
abundance: NA

CDR3aa: CASSRWGGESGKTEAFF
CDR3nt: TGTGCCAGCAGCCGATGGGGTGGGGAAAGTGGGAAAACTGAAGCTTTCTTT
d_gene: NA
v_gene: TRBV3-1/TRBV3-2
j_gene: TRBJ1-1
abundance: NA

CDR3aa: CATWTGSSGNTIYF
CDR3nt: TGTGCCACCTGGACCGGATCCTCTGGAAACACCATATATTTT
d_gene: NA
v_gene: TRBV19
j_gene: TRBJ1-3
abundance: NA

CDR3aa: CASSRDNTEAFF
CDR3nt: TGTGCCAGCAGTCGGGACAACACTGAAGCTTTCTTT
d_gene: NA
v_gene: TRBV12-3/TRBV12-4
j_gene: TRBJ1-1
abundance: NA

CDR3aa: CSVTGTGGGLDEQYF
CDR3nt: TGCAGCGTTACCGGGACAGGGGGCGGATTGGACGAGCAGTACTTC
d_gene: TRBD1
v_gene: TRBV29-1
j_gene: TRBJ2-7
abundance: NA

CDR3aa: CASSVPTAGCWHQPQHF
CDR3nt: TGCGCCAGCAGTGTTCCAACGGCAGGCTGCTGGCATCAGCCCCAGCATTTT
d_gene: NA
v_gene: TRBV10-1
j_gene: TRBJ1-5
abundance: NA

CDR3aa: CASSFSHYGYTF
CDR3nt: TGTGCCAGCAGTTTTTCCCACTATGGCTACACCTTC
d_gene: NA
v_gene: TRBV12-3/TRBV12-4
j_gene: TRBJ1-2
abundance: NA

CDR3aa: CASTSFGAATNEKLFF
CDR3nt: TGCGCCAGCACGTCTTTTGGGGCTGCAACTAATGAAAAACTGTTTTTT
d_gene: NA
v_gene: TRBV5-1
j_gene: TRBJ1-4
abundance: NA

CDR3aa: CASSFSQGSHEQYF
CDR3nt: TGCGCCAGCAGCTTTTCGCAAGGGTCGCACGAGCAGTACTTC
d_gene: NA
v_gene: TRBV5-1
j_gene: TRBJ2-7
abundance: NA

CDR3aa: CASTQDRNNYGYTF
CDR3nt: TGTGCCAGCACCCAGGACAGAAATAACTATGGCTACACCTTC
d_gene: NA
v_gene: TRBV2
j_gene: TRBJ1-2
abundance: NA

CDR3aa: CASSPLGQGAVRKLFF
CDR3nt: TGTGCCAGCAGCCCCCTCGGACAGGGGGCGGTCAGGAAACTGTTTTTT
d_gene: TRBD1
v_gene: TRBV13
j_gene: TRBJ1-4
abundance: once